A selection of T cell receptor beta chains follows, all from one sample in a study of human T cells and chemical hapten exposure. One entry per CDR3 protein, called by TCRdb with MiXCR from the RACE reads. The sample lists roughly 100,000 distinct CDR3 sequences, 10% to 11% occurring once. Sequencing was performed on whole blood, taken in connection with sensitization to the hapten diphenylcyclopropenone (DPC). Receptors were obtained from a woman aged 55-69 years with alopecia areata. Some clones in this sample may be carry-over from other donors' samples. Each CDR3 is given with its conserved first and last residue. A D gene is named only where the DNA matches it firmly. Expanded clones are given a class, and other clones once, few, many or no size at all.

size: many; V: TRBV10-3; J: TRBJ2-3; D: NA; CDR3: CAIKVGESTDTQYF; DNA: TGTGCCATCAAGGTCGGAGAGAGCACAGATACGCAGTATTTT
size: many; V: TRBV10-1; J: TRBJ2-7; D: NA; CDR3: CASSSGSTYEQYF; DNA: TGCGCCAGCAGCTCCGGATCCACCTACGAGCAGTACTTC
size: NA; V: TRBV29-1; J: TRBJ1-1; D: NA; CDR3: CSVEGLGRTEAFF; DNA: TGCAGCGTTGAGGGTCTGGGGAGGACTGAAGCTTTCTTT
size: NA; V: TRBV4-1; J: TRBJ2-7; D: TRBD2; CDR3: CASSLRGLAGSYEQYF; DNA: TGCGCCAGCAGCTTACGAGGACTAGCGGGCTCCTACGAGCAGTACTTC
size: few; V: TRBV7-3; J: TRBJ2-3; D: NA; CDR3: CASSSGDRAQYF; DNA: TGTGCCAGCAGCTCTGGTGACCGGGCGCAGTATTTT
size: few; V: TRBV5-4; J: TRBJ2-6; D: NA; CDR3: CASSPGGPGANVLTF; DNA: TGTGCCAGCAGCCCCGGGGGTCCTGGGGCCAACGTCCTGACTTTC
size: many; V: TRBV21-1; J: TRBJ2-1; D: NA; CDR3: CASSTTTGRIKNSYNEQFF; DNA: TGTGCCAGCAGCACTACGACAGGCAGGATTAAAAATTCCTACAATGAGCAGTTCTTC
size: NA; V: TRBV24-1; J: TRBJ2-3; D: TRBD1; CDR3: CATSGTQGATSTDTQYF; DNA: TGTGCCACCAGTGGGACACAGGGGGCTACATCCACAGATACGCAGTATTTT
size: NA; V: TRBV11-2; J: TRBJ2-3; D: NA; CDR3: CASSLALSGTDTQYF; DNA: TGTGCCAGCAGCTTAGCTCTATCCGGCACAGATACGCAGTATTTT
size: many; V: TRBV29-1; J: TRBJ1-4; D: TRBD1; CDR3: CSVVVRGGKVEKLFF; DNA: TGCAGCGTTGTAGTAAGAGGGGGCAAAGTGGAAAAACTGTTTTTT
size: few; V: TRBV7-6; J: TRBJ2-3; D: NA; CDR3: CASSTGTLPYTDTQYF; DNA: TGTGCCAGCAGCACCGGGACTCTACCTTACACAGATACGCAGTATTTT
size: NA; V: TRBV29-1; J: TRBJ1-1; D: NA; CDR3: CSVDKNTEAFF; DNA: TGCAGCGTTGACAAGAACACTGAAGCTTTCTTT